This is a list of T cell receptor beta chains from one sample in a study of blood T cell repertoires in COVID-19. Sequencing was performed with immunoSEQ multiplex PCR; in TCRdb, only in-frame clones are kept and a portion is missing. The data show 150,000 to 200,000 clones, approximately 86% seen once. Sequences were obtained from peripheral blood. Receptor source: a man in his sixties with COVID-19, enrolled during active disease. Each CDR3 is given with its conserved first and last residue. Each record gives: D gene, clone size, V gene, J gene, CDR3 DNA, CDR3 protein. A D gene is named only where the DNA matches it firmly. Expanded clones get a size class; other rows say once, few or many, or leave the size out.

d_call: TRBD1; clone_size: .; v_call: TRBV10-3; j_call: TRBJ1-1; cdr3_nt: TGTGCCATCAGGGCCCCAGGACAGGGCCACACTGAAGCTTTCTTT; cdr3_aa: CAIRAPGQGHTEAFF
d_call: .; clone_size: .; v_call: TRBV10-1; j_call: TRBJ2-7; cdr3_nt: TGCGCCAGCATTTTCGGGGTCTACGAGCAGTACTTC; cdr3_aa: CASIFGVYEQYF
d_call: .; clone_size: .; v_call: TRBV6-5; j_call: TRBJ2-3; cdr3_nt: TGTGCCAGCAGTCCCTTGGGGGGAGATACGCAGTATTTT; cdr3_aa: CASSPLGGDTQYF
d_call: .; clone_size: .; v_call: TRBV7-2; j_call: TRBJ1-2; cdr3_nt: TGTGCCAGCGATCTGACGGGGGGGCCCGTTGGCTACACCTTC; cdr3_aa: CASDLTGGPVGYTF
d_call: .; clone_size: .; v_call: TRBV28; j_call: TRBJ2-2; cdr3_nt: TGTGCCAGTAACAGGGCCCCGAACACCGGGGAGCTGTTTTTT; cdr3_aa: CASNRAPNTGELFF
d_call: .; clone_size: .; v_call: TRBV27; j_call: TRBJ1-4; cdr3_nt: TGTGCCAGCAGTTTATCCCAGGGTAATAATGAAAAACTGTTTTTT; cdr3_aa: CASSLSQGNNEKLFF
d_call: .; clone_size: few; v_call: TRBV28; j_call: TRBJ1-5; cdr3_nt: TGTGCCAGCATCCCGCCTCCGGGGAATCAGCCCCAGCATTTT; cdr3_aa: CASIPPPGNQPQHF
d_call: .; clone_size: .; v_call: TRBV19; j_call: TRBJ2-1; cdr3_nt: TGTGCCAGTAGTATAGCTTCCTACAATGAGCAGTTCTTC; cdr3_aa: CASSIASYNEQFF
d_call: .; clone_size: .; v_call: TRBV4-3; j_call: TRBJ2-3; cdr3_nt: TGCGCCAGCAGCCGCCGTACCGGGACTGAAGCCACAGATACGCAGTATTTT; cdr3_aa: CASSRRTGTEATDTQYF
d_call: .; clone_size: .; v_call: TRBV19; j_call: TRBJ1-2; cdr3_nt: TGTGCCAGTAGTCCCCCGTCGGTCAACTATGGCTACACCTTC; cdr3_aa: CASSPPSVNYGYTF
d_call: .; clone_size: .; v_call: TRBV28; j_call: TRBJ1-1; cdr3_nt: TGTGCCAGCAGTTTGAATCAGGGGTGGAGGACTGAAGCTTTCTTT; cdr3_aa: CASSLNQGWRTEAFF
d_call: .; clone_size: few; v_call: TRBV2; j_call: TRBJ1-5; cdr3_nt: TGTGCCAGCAGTGATTCGGGTGGAGGTCAGCCCCAGCATTTT; cdr3_aa: CASSDSGGGQPQHF
d_call: .; clone_size: .; v_call: TRBV9; j_call: TRBJ2-2; cdr3_nt: TGTGCCAGCAGCGTAGAATCGAGCCCGCTCACCGGGGAGCTGTTTTTT; cdr3_aa: CASSVESSPLTGELFF
d_call: .; clone_size: .; v_call: TRBV7-2; j_call: TRBJ1-5; cdr3_nt: TGTGCCAGCAGCACCACAGGATTCAATCAGCCCCAGCATTTT; cdr3_aa: CASSTTGFNQPQHF
d_call: TRBD1; clone_size: .; v_call: TRBV6-5; j_call: TRBJ2-5; cdr3_nt: TGTGCCAGCAGTTCTCCCGGGACAGGGAAGGGGGAGACCCAGTACTTC; cdr3_aa: CASSSPGTGKGETQYF
d_call: .; clone_size: .; v_call: TRBV2; j_call: TRBJ2-5; cdr3_nt: TGTGCCAGCAGGGCCAACCAAGAGACCCAGTACTTC; cdr3_aa: CASRANQETQYF
d_call: .; clone_size: few; v_call: TRBV18; j_call: TRBJ2-5; cdr3_nt: TGTGCCAGCTCACCGGTGCAGGGCTACCAAGAGACCCAGTACTTC; cdr3_aa: CASSPVQGYQETQYF
d_call: .; clone_size: .; v_call: TRBV27; j_call: TRBJ1-2; cdr3_nt: TGTGCCAGCAGTTTATACTCACAGAACTATGGCTACACCTTC; cdr3_aa: CASSLYSQNYGYTF
d_call: .; clone_size: once; v_call: TRBV27; j_call: TRBJ1-5; cdr3_nt: TGTGCCAGCAGTTTTCAGGTCAATCAGCCCCAGCATTTT; cdr3_aa: CASSFQVNQPQHF
d_call: .; clone_size: .; v_call: TRBV7-6; j_call: TRBJ1-4; cdr3_nt: TGTGCCAGCAGCCCCCAGACTGGAGCAACTAATGAAAAACTGTTTTTT; cdr3_aa: CASSPQTGATNEKLFF
d_call: TRBD1; clone_size: .; v_call: TRBV27; j_call: TRBJ1-6; cdr3_nt: TGTGCCAGCAGTTCCCATCCGGGACAGGGATCCTTTCCACCCAATTCACCCCTCCACTTT; cdr3_aa: CASSSHPGQGSFPPNSPLHF
d_call: TRBD1; clone_size: .; v_call: TRBV7-2; j_call: TRBJ1-4; cdr3_nt: TGTGCCAGCAGCTTAGGGGGGACAGGAGCAGAAAAACTGTTTTTT; cdr3_aa: CASSLGGTGAEKLFF
d_call: .; clone_size: .; v_call: TRBV7-9; j_call: TRBJ1-4; cdr3_nt: TGTGCCAGCAGCTTAAGCCAGGGCAATGAAAAACTGTTTTTT; cdr3_aa: CASSLSQGNEKLFF
d_call: .; clone_size: .; v_call: TRBV3-1/TRBV3-2; j_call: TRBJ2-3; cdr3_nt: TGTGCCAGCAGCCGGAAGGGGACAGATACGCAGTATTTT; cdr3_aa: CASSRKGTDTQYF
d_call: TRBD2; clone_size: .; v_call: TRBV24-1; j_call: TRBJ2-1; cdr3_nt: TGTGCCACCAGTGGACTAGCGGGAGTAGGCTCCTACAATGAGCAGTTCTTC; cdr3_aa: CATSGLAGVGSYNEQFF
d_call: .; clone_size: .; v_call: TRBV13; j_call: TRBJ1-1; cdr3_nt: TGTGCCAGCAGGATAGAGTTGAACACTGAAGCTTTCTTT; cdr3_aa: CASRIELNTEAFF
d_call: TRBD1; clone_size: .; v_call: TRBV19; j_call: TRBJ1-5; cdr3_nt: TGTGCCAGTAACGGACAGGGGCATCAGCCCCAGCATTTT; cdr3_aa: CASNGQGHQPQHF
d_call: .; clone_size: .; v_call: TRBV12-3/TRBV12-4; j_call: TRBJ1-5; cdr3_nt: TGTGCCAGCAGTTTTTCGGGGAATCAGCCCCAGCATTTT; cdr3_aa: CASSFSGNQPQHF
d_call: .; clone_size: .; v_call: TRBV3-1/TRBV3-2; j_call: TRBJ1-4; cdr3_nt: TGTGCCAGCAGCCCCCGGGGGGCGGCTAATGAAAAACTGTTTTTT; cdr3_aa: CASSPRGAANEKLFF
d_call: TRBD2; clone_size: .; v_call: TRBV28; j_call: TRBJ2-5; cdr3_nt: TGTGCCAGCAGTTTCGGCGGGGGTGAGACCCAGTACTTC; cdr3_aa: CASSFGGGETQYF
d_call: .; clone_size: .; v_call: TRBV7-6; j_call: TRBJ1-3; cdr3_nt: TGTGCCAGCAGCTTAGAGCAAGTCTCTGGAAACACCATATATTTT; cdr3_aa: CASSLEQVSGNTIYF
d_call: TRBD1; clone_size: .; v_call: TRBV11-2; j_call: TRBJ2-7; cdr3_nt: TGTGCCAGCAGCTTAGGCCCCAGGGGGCAAGGGGAGCAGTACTTC; cdr3_aa: CASSLGPRGQGEQYF
d_call: .; clone_size: once; v_call: TRBV15; j_call: TRBJ2-1; cdr3_nt: TGTGCCACCAGCAAGACTAGAGGGGGCAATGTGCAGTTCTTC; cdr3_aa: CATSKTRGGNVQFF
d_call: .; clone_size: .; v_call: TRBV5-5; j_call: TRBJ1-1; cdr3_nt: TGTGCCAGCAGCTTCGCGGGGGACCAGAACACTGAAGCTTTCTTT; cdr3_aa: CASSFAGDQNTEAFF
d_call: .; clone_size: .; v_call: TRBV30; j_call: TRBJ1-5; cdr3_nt: TGTGCCTGGAGTGTAACCGGAGGACAGCCCCAGCATTTT; cdr3_aa: CAWSVTGGQPQHF
d_call: .; clone_size: .; v_call: TRBV2; j_call: TRBJ1-1; cdr3_nt: TGTGCCAGCAGGCGGGGCAGGCAGGGACTTGAAGCTTTCTTT; cdr3_aa: CASRRGRQGLEAFF
d_call: TRBD1; clone_size: .; v_call: TRBV7-2; j_call: TRBJ1-3; cdr3_nt: TGTGCCAGCAGCTGGACAGGGTCTGGAAACACCATATATTTT; cdr3_aa: CASSWTGSGNTIYF
d_call: TRBD1; clone_size: once; v_call: TRBV28; j_call: TRBJ1-2; cdr3_nt: TGTGCCAGCAGTAGTCCGGGACAGGGCTTCCGAGATGGCTACACCTTC; cdr3_aa: CASSSPGQGFRDGYTF
d_call: TRBD1; clone_size: .; v_call: TRBV28; j_call: TRBJ1-2; cdr3_nt: TGTGCCAGCAGGACAGGGACGAGGGGCTACACCTTC; cdr3_aa: CASRTGTRGYTF
d_call: TRBD1; clone_size: .; v_call: TRBV5-1; j_call: TRBJ1-2; cdr3_nt: TGCGCCAGCAGTTCTACAGGGGACCACTATGGCTACACCTTC; cdr3_aa: CASSSTGDHYGYTF